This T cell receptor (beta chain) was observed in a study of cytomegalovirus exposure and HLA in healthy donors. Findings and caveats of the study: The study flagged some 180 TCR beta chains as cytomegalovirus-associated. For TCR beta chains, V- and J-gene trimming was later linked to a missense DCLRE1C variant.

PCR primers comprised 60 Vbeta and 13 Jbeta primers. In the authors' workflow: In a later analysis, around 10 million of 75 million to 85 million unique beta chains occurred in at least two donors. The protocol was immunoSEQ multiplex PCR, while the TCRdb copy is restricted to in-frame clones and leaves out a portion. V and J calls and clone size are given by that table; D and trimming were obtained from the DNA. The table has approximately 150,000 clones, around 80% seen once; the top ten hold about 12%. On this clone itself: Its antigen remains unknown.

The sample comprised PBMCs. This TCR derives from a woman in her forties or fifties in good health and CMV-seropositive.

The CDR3 DNA follows: TGCGCCAGCAGCCCCTCCGACAGTAACACCGGGGAGCTGTTTTTT. The encoded protein is CASSPSDSNTGELFF. V is TRBV5-1 and J is TRBJ2-2; D is perhaps TRBD1 (5 bases). The CDR3 totals 15 residues. The V gene's germline CDR1 is SGHRS and CDR2 YFSETQ. Trimming pared 4 bases from V and 2 bases from J, leaving 12 bases between.